This T cell receptor (beta chain) comes out of a study of sequential checkpoint blockade in melanoma. Background on the study: Randomization was 1:1 between first-line nivolumab→ipilimumab and ipilimumab→nivolumab.

Stated treatment: randomized to nivolumab then ipilimumab (arm A) or the reverse (arm B). No patient had prior DNA-damaging chemotherapy. This clone was seen just once. Germline V gene sequence: CDR1 MDHEN, CDR2 SYDVKM. The ends were cut back, 5 bases at V and 9 bases at J, with 17 bases in the middle. The CDR3 extends over 15 amino acids. Some clones are missing from TCRdb's copy, which holds only in-frame ones; the method was immunoSEQ multiplex PCR. Of tens of thousands of clones in the sample, about two thirds were seen once. J is TRBJ1-6 and V is TRBV28, with D possibly being TRBD1 (5 bases). The sample in question was CD8+ T cells sorted from blood (inferred from file names), obtained from a patient given nivolumab and ipilimumab in sequence. The clonotype was recovered from a human donor with melanoma. The CDR3 here is CASSLRVLIGSPLHF. CDR3 in DNA: TGTGCCAGCAGTCTCAGGGTCTTGATAGGTTCACCCCTCCACTTT.